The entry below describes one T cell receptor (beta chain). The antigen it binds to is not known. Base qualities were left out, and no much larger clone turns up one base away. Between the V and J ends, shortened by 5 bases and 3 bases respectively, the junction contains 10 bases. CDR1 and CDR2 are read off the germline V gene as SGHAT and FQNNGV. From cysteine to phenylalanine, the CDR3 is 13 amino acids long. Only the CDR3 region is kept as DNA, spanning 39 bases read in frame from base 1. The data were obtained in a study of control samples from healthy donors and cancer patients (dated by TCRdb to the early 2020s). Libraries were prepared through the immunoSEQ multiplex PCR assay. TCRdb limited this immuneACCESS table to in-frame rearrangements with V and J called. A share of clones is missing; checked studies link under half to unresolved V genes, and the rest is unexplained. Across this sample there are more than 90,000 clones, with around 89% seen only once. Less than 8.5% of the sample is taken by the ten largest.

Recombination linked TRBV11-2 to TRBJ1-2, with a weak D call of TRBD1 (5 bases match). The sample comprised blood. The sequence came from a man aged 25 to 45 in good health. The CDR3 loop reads CASSQTGDYGYTF. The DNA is TGTGCCAGCAGCCAAACAGGAGACTATGGCTACACCTTC.